This passage covers 15 T cell receptor beta chains from one sample sequenced in a study of blood T cell repertoires in COVID-19 (dated by TCRdb to 2019 to 2021). Library creation used the immunoSEQ multiplex PCR assay. Entries here come from immuneACCESS through TCRdb and include only in-frame sequences with V and J called. Some clones fail to appear in such tables; in the studies checked, an unresolved V gene covers under half of the shortfall, and the cause of the remainder is unknown. The sample data list 85,000 to 130,000 clones, and 60% to 80% of these were observed just once. The ten largest clones represent roughly 0.86% of the sample. The specimen was peripheral blood. Source of these receptors: a human donor with acute or convalescent COVID-19. The donor label of this sample is uncertain.

This clone was observed a handful of times. The gene calls are TRBV6-5 and TRBJ1-4, with TRBD1 as a possible D gene (5 bases). Deletions cut 4 bases from V and 8 bases from J, with 11 bases between. The CDR3 length is 13 residues. Germline assignment: CDR1 MNHEY and CDR2 SVGAGI. The CDR3 nucleotides are TGTGCCAGCAGTTCAAGGGGAGGGGAAAAACTGTTTTTT. Residues: CASSSRGGEKLFF.

The chain carries TRBV4-1 and TRBJ1-4; the D gene is possibly TRBD1 (6 bases). The CDR3 totals 16 residues. CDR1 and CDR2 (germline): MGHRA, YSYEKL. The V end lost 4 bases, the J end lost 7 bases, and 19 bases lay between the germline ends. DNA of the CDR3: TGCGCCAGCAGCCCAGCCGGGCAGGGGACGAGTGAAAAACTGTTTTTT. Translated: CASSPAGQGTSEKLFF.

This clone came up a few times. The V and J genes are TRBV18 and TRBJ1-2; 9 bases agree with TRBD1. Germline trimming cut 3 bases from V and 12 bases from J; bases unmatched to any gene: 14. The CDR3 consists of 15 residues. Germline CDR1 KGHSH, CDR2 LQKENI. The CDR3 loop reads CASSPQTGQGKGDTF. The CDR3 nucleotides read TGTGCCAGCTCACCCCAAACCGGACAGGGGAAGGGTGACACCTTC.

This chain connects TRBV5-1 to TRBJ1-6, with D possibly TRBD1 on 6 matching bases. In germline, CDR1 is SGHRS, CDR2 YFSETQ. The ends were cut back, 4 bases at V and 5 bases at J, with 10 bases in the middle. The CDR3 spans 14 residues. CDR3 bases: TGCGCCAGCAGCCGCGCAGGGGATAATTCACCCCTCCACTTT. Residues: CASSRAGDNSPLHF.

This chain connects TRBV18 to TRBJ1-6; 9 bases line up with TRBD1. The CDR3 runs 17 residues. Germline values: CDR1 KGHSH, CDR2 LQKENI. J lost 1 base, V lost 4 bases, and 5 bases had no gene match. CDR3 nucleotide sequence: TGTGCCAGCTCACGCCTGGACAGGGGTTCCTATAATTCACCCCTCCACTTT. It is translated as CASSRLDRGSYNSPLHF.

J is TRBJ2-5 and V is TRBV2; TRBD2 aligns across 11 bases. In germline, CDR1 is SNHLY, CDR2 FYNNEI. V was pared by 4 bases and J by 7 bases, with 5 bases of the junction left unmatched. This CDR3 is built from 14 residues. CDR3 sequence: CASSAGTSGGTQYF. CDR3 DNA sequence: TGTGCCAGCAGTGCGGGAACTAGCGGGGGGACCCAGTACTTC.

The chain carries TRBV29-1 and TRBJ2-1, with 8 bases that match TRBD1. CDR1 and CDR2 from the germline V gene are SQVTM and ANQGSEA. This CDR3 spans 13 amino acids. Germline trimming cut 5 bases from V and 6 bases from J; bases unmatched to any gene: 6. The CDR3 is CSVRTGRVNEQFF. CDR3 nucleotide sequence: TGCAGCGTTCGGACAGGGCGGGTCAATGAGCAGTTCTTC.

The rearrangement links TRBV10-1 to TRBJ1-3, with D unclear. Trimming pared 3 bases from V and 2 bases from J, leaving 8 bases between. Germline V gene data show CDR1 as WNHNN and CDR2 as SYGVQD (reference sequence). This CDR3 has 14 residues. CDR3 region: CASSDGLAGNTIYF. The CDR3 region has the DNA TGCGCCAGCAGTGACGGTCTGGCTGGAAACACCATATATTTT.

This clone was counted ten times or more. The chain carries TRBV7-9 and TRBJ2-5; TRBD1 matches at 9 bases. The CDR3 length is 12 residues. Germline V gene sequence: CDR1 SEHNR, CDR2 FQNEAQ (reference sequence). With V trimmed by 5 bases and J by 11 bases, 6 bases remained unmatched. The CDR3 sequence is CASSQGQGEQYF. CDR3 bases: TGTGCCAGCAGCCAGGGACAGGGCGAACAGTACTTC.

The chain couples TRBV2 to TRBJ2-5, with 12 bases fitting TRBD2. This CDR3 has 16 amino acids. From germline, CDR1 is SNHLY and CDR2 FYNNEI. V was clipped by 2 bases and J by 3 bases; unmatched bases: 4. CDR3: CASSELLAGGEETQYF. The DNA of the CDR3 is TGTGCCAGCAGTGAACTGCTAGCGGGGGGGGAAGAGACCCAGTACTTC.

This rearrangement joins TRBV30 to TRBJ2-1; D may be TRBD1 (6 bases). Germline V gene sequence: CDR1 GTSNPN, CDR2 SVGIG (reference sequence). V lost 5 bases, J lost 5 bases, and 22 bases lay in between. The CDR3 length is 16 residues. The CDR3 DNA sequence: TGTGCCTGGTCGGGCCTCACAGGGATTTCTAACAATGAGCAGTTCTTC. Translation: CAWSGLTGISNNEQFF.

This rearrangement joins TRBV30 to TRBJ1-2; TRBD1 matches 8 bases. The junction had 11 bases not matched to a gene; V was cut back by 2 bases and J by 6 bases. The CDR3 contains 15 residues. From germline, CDR1 is GTSNPN and CDR2 SVGIG (reference sequence). The CDR3, as DNA: TGTGCCTGGAGTTGGACGGACAGGGCCAAGGATGGCTACACCTTC. Amino acids: CAWSWTDRAKDGYTF.

The chain joins TRBV2 to TRBJ2-5; 8 positions agree with TRBD1. CDR1 SNHLY and CDR2 FYNNEI come from the germline V gene. After removal of 6 bases from V and 4 bases from J, the junction contained 7 bases not matched to a gene. The CDR3 covers 14 residues. For the CDR3, the DNA is TGTGCCAGCAGAGACAGGACAGGGTTAGAGACCCAGTACTTC. Translating it yields CASRDRTGLETQYF.

Here the CDR3 reads CASSVYGNTGELFF. The CDR3 DNA reads TGTGCCAGTAGTGTCTATGGGAACACCGGGGAGCTGTTTTTT. The chain employs TRBV19 and TRBJ2-2; D is ambiguous. The CDR3 runs 14 residues. CDR1 is LNHDA and CDR2 is SQIVND in the germline V gene (reference sequence). V lost 5 bases and J 1 base, leaving 8 bases between the germline ends.

The chain carries TRBV3-1 (or the pseudogene TRBV3-2) and TRBJ1-1; possible D gene TRBD1, 6 bases. CDR1 is LGHDT and CDR2 is YNNKEL in the germline V gene (reference sequence). This CDR3 contains 15 residues. V was cut by 0 bases and J by 11 bases, with 19 bases left in between. This CDR3 is CASSQDKIGGATAFF. The CDR3 nucleotides are TGTGCCAGCAGCCAAGATAAGATTGGGGGGGCTACGGCTTTCTTT.